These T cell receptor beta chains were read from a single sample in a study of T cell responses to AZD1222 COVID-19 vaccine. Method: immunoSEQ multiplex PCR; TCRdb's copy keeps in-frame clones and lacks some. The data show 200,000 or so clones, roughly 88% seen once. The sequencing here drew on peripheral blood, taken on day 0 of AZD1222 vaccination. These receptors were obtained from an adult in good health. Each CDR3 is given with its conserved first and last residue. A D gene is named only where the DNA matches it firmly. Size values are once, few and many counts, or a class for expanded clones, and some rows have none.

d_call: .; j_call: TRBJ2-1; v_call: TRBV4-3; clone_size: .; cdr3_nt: TGCGCCAGCAGCCAAGGGCACTACCAAGGCAGCAATGAGCAGTTCTTC; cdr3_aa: CASSQGHYQGSNEQFF
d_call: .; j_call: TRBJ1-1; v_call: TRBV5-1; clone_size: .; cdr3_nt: TGCGCCAGCAGCTCCGCAGGGGCGGGGGACACTGAAGCTTTCTTT; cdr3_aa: CASSSAGAGDTEAFF
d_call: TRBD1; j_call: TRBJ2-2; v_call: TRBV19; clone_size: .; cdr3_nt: TGTGCCAGTAGTATAGATCGGGTCAGGGGGCTTACAGGGATCACCGGGGAGCTGTTTTTT; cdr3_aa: CASSIDRVRGLTGITGELFF
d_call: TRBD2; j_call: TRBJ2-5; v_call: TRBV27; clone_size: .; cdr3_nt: TGTGCCAGCAGTACGGGGGGTTGGGAGACCCAGTACTTC; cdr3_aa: CASSTGGWETQYF
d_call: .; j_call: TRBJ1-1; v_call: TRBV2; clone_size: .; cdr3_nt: TGTGCCAGCAGTGGTTCAGGGGTGCACACTGAAGCTTTCTTT; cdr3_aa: CASSGSGVHTEAFF
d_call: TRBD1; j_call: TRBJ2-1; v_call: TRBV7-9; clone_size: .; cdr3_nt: TGTGCCAGCAGCCCCTCCAACAGGGGCGATGAGCAGTTCTTC; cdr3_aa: CASSPSNRGDEQFF
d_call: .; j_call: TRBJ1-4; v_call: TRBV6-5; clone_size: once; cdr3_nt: TGTGCCAGCAGTTACTCCTTCACGGGGTTAGGTGAAAAACTGTTTTTT; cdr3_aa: CASSYSFTGLGEKLFF
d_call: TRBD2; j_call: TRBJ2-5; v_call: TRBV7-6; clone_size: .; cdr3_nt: TGTGCCAGCAGCTCCCGAGGTAGCGGGGAGTACCAAGAGACCCAGTACTTC; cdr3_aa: CASSSRGSGEYQETQYF
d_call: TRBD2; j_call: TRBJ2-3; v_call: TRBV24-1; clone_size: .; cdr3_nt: TGTGCCACCAGTAGTGGCGGGGGGTCCTCAGATACGCAGTATTTT; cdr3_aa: CATSSGGGSSDTQYF
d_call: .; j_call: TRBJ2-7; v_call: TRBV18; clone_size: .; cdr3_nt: TGTGCCAGCTCACCAGTACAGGGAACGAACCTTTACGAGCAGTACTTC; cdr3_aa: CASSPVQGTNLYEQYF
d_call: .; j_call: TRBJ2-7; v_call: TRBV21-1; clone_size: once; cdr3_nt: TGTGCCAGCAGCAATACCCCAGGGACAGGGGCCTACGAGCAGTACTTC; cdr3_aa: CASSNTPGTGAYEQYF
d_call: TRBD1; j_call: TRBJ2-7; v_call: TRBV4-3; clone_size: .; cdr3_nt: TGCGCCAGCAGCGGGACAGTCTCAACCTACGAGCAGTACTTC; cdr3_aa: CASSGTVSTYEQYF
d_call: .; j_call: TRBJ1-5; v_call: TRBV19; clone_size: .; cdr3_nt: TGTGCCAGTAGTATAGTGGGCAGGGGTTCACAGCCCCAGCATTTT; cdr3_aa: CASSIVGRGSQPQHF
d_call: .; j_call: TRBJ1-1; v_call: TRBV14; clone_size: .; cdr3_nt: TGTGCCAGCAGCCAAGAACGGGGAACTGAAGCTTTCTTT; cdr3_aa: CASSQERGTEAFF
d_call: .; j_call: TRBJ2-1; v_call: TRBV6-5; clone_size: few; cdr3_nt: TGTGCCAGCAGCAGGCGGGGTGAGCAGTTCTTC; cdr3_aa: CASSRRGEQFF
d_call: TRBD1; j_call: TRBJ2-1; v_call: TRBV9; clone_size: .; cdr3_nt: TGTGCCAGCAGCGTTAGGACAGGTTCCTACAATGAGCAGTTCTTC; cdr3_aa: CASSVRTGSYNEQFF
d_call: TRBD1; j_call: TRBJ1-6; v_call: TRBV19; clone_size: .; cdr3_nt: TGTGCCAGTAGTATAGATGTGACAGGGGGATCACCCCTCCACTTT; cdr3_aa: CASSIDVTGGSPLHF
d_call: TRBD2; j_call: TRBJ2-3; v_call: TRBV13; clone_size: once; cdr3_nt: TGTGCCAGCAGCTTAGAACGAAAAGCGGGGGGGCACACAGATACGCAGTATTTT; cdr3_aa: CASSLERKAGGHTDTQYF
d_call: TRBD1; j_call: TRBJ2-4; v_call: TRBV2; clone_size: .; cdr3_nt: TGTGCCAGCAGTGAGCGGGACAGGGCCGGGTACTTC; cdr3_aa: CASSERDRAGYF
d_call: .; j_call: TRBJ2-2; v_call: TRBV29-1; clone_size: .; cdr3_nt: TGCAGCGCCATCGCAATAAACACCGGGGAGCTGTTTTTT; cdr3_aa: CSAIAINTGELFF
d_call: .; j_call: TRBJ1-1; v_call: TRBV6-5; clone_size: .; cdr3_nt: TGTGCCAGCAGTTATGATTTTGACACTGAAGCTTTCTTT; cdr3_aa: CASSYDFDTEAFF
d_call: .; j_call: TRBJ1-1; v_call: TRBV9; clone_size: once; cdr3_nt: TGTGCCAGCAGCTCCCAGGGTTTCGGAGACACTGAAGCTTTCTTT; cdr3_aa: CASSSQGFGDTEAFF
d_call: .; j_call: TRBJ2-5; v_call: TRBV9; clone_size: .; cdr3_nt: TGTGCCAGCAGCCAGTTCGAAGGTGCCCAGTACTTC; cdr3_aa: CASSQFEGAQYF
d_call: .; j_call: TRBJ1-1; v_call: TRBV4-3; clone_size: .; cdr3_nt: TGCGCCAGCAGCCAAGATGTTGGACAGTCGAACACTGAAGCTTTCTTT; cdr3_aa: CASSQDVGQSNTEAFF
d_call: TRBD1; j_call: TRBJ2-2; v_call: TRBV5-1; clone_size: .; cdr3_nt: TGCGCCAGCAGCTTGGACCGAGGGACAGCCGGGGAGCTGTTTTTT; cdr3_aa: CASSLDRGTAGELFF
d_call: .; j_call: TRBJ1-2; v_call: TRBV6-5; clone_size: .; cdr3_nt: TGTGCCAGCAGCGGTCTGCCTACTTATGGCTACACCTTC; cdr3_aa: CASSGLPTYGYTF
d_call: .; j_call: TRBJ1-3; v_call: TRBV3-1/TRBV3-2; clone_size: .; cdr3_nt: TGTGCCAGCAGCCAATTCCCCCCCAGGACCGCTGGAAACACCATATATTTT; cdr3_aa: CASSQFPPRTAGNTIYF
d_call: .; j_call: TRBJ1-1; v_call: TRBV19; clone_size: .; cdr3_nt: TGTGCCAGTAGTACAGCGGGCGCCGCTGAAGCTTTCTTT; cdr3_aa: CASSTAGAAEAFF
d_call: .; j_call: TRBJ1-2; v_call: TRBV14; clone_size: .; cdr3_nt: TGTGCCAGCAGCCAGAGGGATGCGGGTGGCTACACCTTC; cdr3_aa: CASSQRDAGGYTF
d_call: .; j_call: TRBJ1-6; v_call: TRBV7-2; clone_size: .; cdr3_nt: TGTGCCAGCAGCGGAGAAAAGATGCCCCTCCACTTT; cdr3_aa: CASSGEKMPLHF
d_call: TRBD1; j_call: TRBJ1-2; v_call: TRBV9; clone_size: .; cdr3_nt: TGTGCCAGCAGCGTAGCTGGGGGACAGGGGTATGGCTACACCTTC; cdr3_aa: CASSVAGGQGYGYTF
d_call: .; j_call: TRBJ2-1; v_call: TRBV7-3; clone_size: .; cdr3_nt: TGTGCCAGCAGCCAACCGGGACGTAATGAGCAGTTCTTC; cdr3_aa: CASSQPGRNEQFF
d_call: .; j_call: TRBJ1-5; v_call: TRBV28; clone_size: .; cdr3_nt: TGTGCCAGCAGTTCAACGTGGGGCAATAGCAATCAGCCCCAGCATTTT; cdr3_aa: CASSSTWGNSNQPQHF
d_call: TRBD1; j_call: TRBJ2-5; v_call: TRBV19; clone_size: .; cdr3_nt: TGTGCCAGTAGTATACTTACTGGCAGGGGGAGTGAGACCCAGTACTTC; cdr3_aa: CASSILTGRGSETQYF
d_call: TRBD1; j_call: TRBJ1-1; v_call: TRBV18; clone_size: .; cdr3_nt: TGTGCCAGCTCACCCTCGACAGGGCGGGGGAACACTGAAGCTTTCTTT; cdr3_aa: CASSPSTGRGNTEAFF
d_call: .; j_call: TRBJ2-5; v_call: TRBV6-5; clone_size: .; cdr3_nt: TGTGCCAGCAGCGACCTGATGTCACAAGAGACCCAGTACTTC; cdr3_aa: CASSDLMSQETQYF
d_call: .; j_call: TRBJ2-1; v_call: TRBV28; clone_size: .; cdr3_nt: TGTGCCAGCAGTCAACAGGTCGTCAACAATGAGCAGTTCTTC; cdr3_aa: CASSQQVVNNEQFF
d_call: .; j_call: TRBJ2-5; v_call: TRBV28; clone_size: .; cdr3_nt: TGTGCCAGCAGTTCGTCGGGACTCCCCAGGGAGGAGACCCAGTACTTC; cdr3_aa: CASSSSGLPREETQYF
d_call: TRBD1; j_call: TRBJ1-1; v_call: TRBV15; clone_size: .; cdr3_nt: TGTGCCACCAGCCGCTGGACAGGAAGGGCCCCTACTGAAGCTTTCTTT; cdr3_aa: CATSRWTGRAPTEAFF
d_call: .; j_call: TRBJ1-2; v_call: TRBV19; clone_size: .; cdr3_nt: TGTGCCAGTAGTACCAGACAAACAGGGGGCTACACCTTC; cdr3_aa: CASSTRQTGGYTF
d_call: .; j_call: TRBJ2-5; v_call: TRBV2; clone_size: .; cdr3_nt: TGTGCCAGCAGCCTCCGGGACGGACGCCAAGAGACCCAGTACTTC; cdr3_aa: CASSLRDGRQETQYF
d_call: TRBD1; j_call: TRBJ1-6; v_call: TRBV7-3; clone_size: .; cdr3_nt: TGTGCCAGCAGCCTCCGGACAGGGGAAAATTCACCCCTCCACTTT; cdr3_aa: CASSLRTGENSPLHF